The clone carrying this TCR beta chain was recorded only once. The sample is drawn from a study of blood T cell repertoires in COVID-19. In the study overall: The samples span acute and convalescent COVID-19 from the United States, Italy and Spain.

Authors' methods: Reference gene primer amplification yielded estimated nucleated cell counts. Clones were sequenced by immunoSEQ multiplex PCR, and TCRdb holds only the in-frame ones, with some missing. V, J and clone size are those of that table, while D and trimming were read from the DNA. Found here are over 70,000 clones, about 85% of them singletons; the top ten hold roughly 11%. The Seattle site enrolled patients during active infection and followed them longitudinally. The specimen was peripheral blood. The sequence was collected from a man in his 60s with COVID-19, enrolled during active disease.

The CDR3 region has the DNA TGTGCCAGCAGTTACTCGGCGGGAACACCTCTCTCCTACGAGCAGTACTTC. Translation gives CASSYSAGTPLSYEQYF. The rearrangement uses TRBV6-2 or TRBV6-3 and TRBJ2-7; D possibly corresponds to TRBD2 (6 bases). The CDR3 is 17 amino acids. Trimming removed 0 bases from V and 0 bases from J, with 15 bases in between. In germline, CDR1 is MNHEY, CDR2 SVGEGT.